Below, 12 T cell receptor beta chains from the same sample are listed, as sequenced in a study of T-cell reconstitution after alpha-beta-depleted transplantation in children listed by TCRdb under 2016. Libraries were built with PCR. Sequencer: Illumina HiSeq 2500. To normalize quantification of the TCRbeta repertoire, the TCR libraries were built with molecular barcoding that relied on unique molecular identifiers. TCRdb reran the public reads through fastp at Q25 and MiXCR, keeping productive beta chains. Each record represents a unique CDR3 protein, reported with the most common genes and DNA among its rows. This sample gives about 830,000 distinct CDR3 sequences in total; approximately 15% of them show up just once. Together, the top ten hold approximately 5% of the sample. The treatment or condition label corresponds to: allogeneic hematopoietic cell transplantation with graft depleted of TCRalphabeta T cells and CD19 B cells.

Material: PBMCs, mostly from graft donor cells, obtained 360 days after TCRalphabeta/CD19-depleted stem cell transplant. These receptor sequences come from a male patient between 5 and 17 years old who had a stem cell transplant for acute lymphoblastic leukemia, so the T cells may come from the graft donor.

The genes are TRBV12-3 or TRBV12-4 and TRBJ2-3, with D possibly being TRBD1 (5 bases). The CDR3 loop spans 19 amino acids. Trimming removed 2 bases from V and 6 bases from J, with 27 bases in between. The CDR3 coding sequence is TGTGCCAGCAGTTTATTCTTAGACCGCCATTGGTTAAAGGGGGATACGCAGTATTTT. Translated: CASSLFLDRHWLKGDTQYF.

The V call is TRBV12-3 or TRBV12-4, the J call TRBJ2-7, with D perhaps assigned TRBD1 or TRBD2 (7 bases each). The CDR3 consists of 16 residues. Trimming stripped 2 bases from V and 4 bases from J, with 18 bases between. As DNA, the CDR3 is TGTGCCAGCAGTTTATGGGGGGGGGACAGCAGATACGAGCAGTACTTC. It encodes CASSLWGGDSRYEQYF.

This clonotype showed up many times. The genes are TRBV5-1 and TRBJ2-1; 7 positions match TRBD2. Germline V gene sequence: CDR1 SGHRS, CDR2 YFSETQ. V was pared by 2 bases and J by 12 bases, with 5 bases of the junction left unmatched. This CDR3 region has 12 residues. This CDR3 is CASSFASGWQFF. The CDR3 DNA reads as TGCGCCAGCAGCTTTGCTAGCGGTTGGCAGTTCTTC.

The V gene is TRBV20-1, the J gene TRBJ2-1; TRBD2 matches 10 bases. This CDR3 region has 17 residues. Germline V gene sequence: CDR1 DFQATT, CDR2 SNEGSKA (reference sequence). V shed 0 bases and J 5 bases; nucleotides not matched to a gene: 10. DNA for the CDR3: TGCAGTGCTAGAGATCACCACCTACTAGCGGGAAACAATGAGCAGTTCTTC. Its protein product is CSARDHHLLAGNNEQFF.

This chain links TRBV18 with TRBJ2-7; 12 positions match TRBD2. J was trimmed by 2 bases and V by 1 base; bases with no gene match: 9. Germline-derived CDR1 and CDR2 are KGHSH and LQKENI. This CDR3 spans 18 amino acids. This chain's CDR3 is CASSPLPPSSGRAYEQYF. The CDR3 nucleotides are TGTGCCAGCTCACCACTCCCTCCCTCTAGCGGGAGGGCCTACGAGCAGTACTTC.

A few counts support this clonotype. The V call is TRBV7-2, the J call TRBJ2-5, with 8 bases aligning to TRBD2. Germline V CDR1 and CDR2: SGHTA, FQGNSA. The CDR3 runs to 16 residues. V was pared by 3 bases and J by 2 bases, with 8 bases of the junction left unmatched. The CDR3 nucleotides read TGTGCCAGCAGCTTGTCAGCGGGAGAGGGGCAAGAGACCCAGTACTTC. Protein sequence: CASSLSAGEGQETQYF.

This clonotype was seen only a few times. The V gene is TRBV5-1, the J gene TRBJ1-4; TRBD1 matches at 9 bases. Per the germline V gene, CDR1 is SGHRS and CDR2 is YFSETQ. The CDR3 sequence is 15 residues long. Losses at the gene ends were 3 bases for V and 8 bases for J; bases not matched to a gene: 8. The CDR3, as DNA: TGCGCCAGCAGCTCGGACAGGGGATTCAGCGAAAAACTGTTTTTT. Translated: CASSSDRGFSEKLFF. Full variable domain (missing parts from reference TRBV5-1 and TRBJ1-4): KAGVTQTPRYLIKTRGQQVTLSCSPISGHRSVSWYQQTPGQGLQFLFEYFSETQRNKGNFPGRFSGRQFSNSRSEMNVSTLELGDSALYLCASSSDRGFSEKLFFGSGTQLSVL.

The chain combines TRBV28 with TRBJ1-5; D is unresolved. Trimming stripped 4 bases from V and 4 bases from J, with 11 bases between. Germline V gene data show CDR1 as MDHEN and CDR2 as SYDVKM. The CDR3 sequence is 14 residues long. The CDR3 sequence: CASSSHTGNQPQHF. The CDR3 nucleotides are TGTGCCAGCAGTTCCCACACGGGAAATCAGCCCCAGCATTTT.

The CDR3 DNA reads as TGCAGTGCTAAAAGGACTTACCTAGGTCTAGCCAAAAACATTCAGTACTTC. It translates to CSAKRTYLGLAKNIQYF. This chain uses TRBV20-1 with TRBJ2-4, with D perhaps TRBD2 (5 bases). CDR1 is DFQATT and CDR2 is SNEGSKA in the germline V gene (reference sequence). This CDR3 is 17 amino acids long. Between the trimmed V and J ends, which lost 4 bases and 0 bases, there was a span of 19 bases.

V and J are TRBV20-1 and TRBJ2-5, with D maybe TRBD2 (6 bases). Trimming shortened V by 2 bases and J by 5 bases, and 15 bases separated the two germline ends. This CDR3 comprises 14 residues. Germline V gene data show CDR1 as DFQATT and CDR2 as SNEGSKA (reference sequence). CDR3 DNA: TGCAGTGCTAGACGACAACCCCTAGCGGAGACCCAGTACTTC. It specifies CSARRQPLAETQYF.

The chain is built from TRBV10-3 and TRBJ2-5, with a tentative D call TRBD2 (6 bases). Trimming stripped 3 bases from V and 5 bases from J, with 7 bases between. The V gene's germline CDR1 is ENHRY and CDR2 SYGVKD. The CDR3 totals 12 residues. The CDR3: CAISDRGETQYF. The CDR3, as DNA: TGTGCCATCAGTGACCGGGGGGAGACCCAGTACTTC.

The chain is built from TRBV19 and TRBJ2-5; 9 bases agree with TRBD2. The germline gives CDR1 LNHDA, CDR2 SQIVND (reference sequence). This CDR3 has 18 residues. The V and J ends lost 3 bases and 8 bases, in that order; junction bases with no gene match: 19. CDR3 residues: CASSIGAGGEAGVGTQYF. CDR3 bases: TGTGCCAGTAGTATTGGAGCGGGAGGAGAGGCTGGGGTAGGAACCCAGTACTTC.